One and the same sample provided the 18 T cell receptor beta chains below, sequenced in a study of OX40 agonist ivuxolimab in advanced cancers. The repertoire was sequenced with immunoSEQ multiplex PCR; TCRdb's copy has only in-frame clones and lacks some. The data show approximately 100,000 clones, 70% to 90% seen once. Sequenced material: CD4+ or CD8+ T cells sorted from blood, taken in a trial of the OX40 agonist ivuxolimab. These receptors came from an adult with an advanced solid tumor such as melanoma, head and neck, liver or kidney cancer.

The J gene is TRBJ2-7, the V gene TRBV9, with 12 positions matching TRBD2. The CDR3 has 16 amino acids. Germline CDR1 SGDLS, CDR2 YYNGEE. With 3 bases clipped from V and 6 bases from J, the junction kept 10 bases outside the gene matches. CDR3 nucleotide sequence: TGTGCCAGCAGCGCCCCGCCTAGCGGGGGGGCCTCCGAGCAGTACTTC. It specifies CASSAPPSGGASEQYF.

The gene calls are TRBV28 and TRBJ2-3; possibly TRBD1 or TRBD2 for D (5 bases each). The CDR3 spans 14 residues. CDR1 and CDR2 (germline): MDHEN, SYDVKM. Trimming removed 6 bases at V and 2 bases at J, with 12 bases between. CDR3 nucleotide sequence: TGTGCCAGCAGCCGGGGCGATTACACAGATACGCAGTATTTT. Protein sequence: CASSRGDYTDTQYF.

V gene TRBV4-3 combines with J gene TRBJ1-4, with a possible D match to TRBD1 (5 bases). The CDR3 totals 16 residues. The germline V gene has CDR1 LGHNA and CDR2 YSLEER. Trimming took 4 bases from V and 5 from J, leaving 17 bases between them. CDR3 DNA: TGCGCCAGCAGCCCAAAAGACGGACGGGGGAATGAAAAACTGTTTTTT. Protein: CASSPKDGRGNEKLFF.

The V call is TRBV7-2, the J call TRBJ2-1; no clear D. The germline V gene has CDR1 SGHTA and CDR2 FQGNSA. V was shortened by 4 bases and J by 8 bases, with 15 bases between the two germline ends. The CDR3 is 14 amino acids. CDR3 protein: CASSSRTRTHEQFF. CDR3 bases: TGTGCCAGCAGCTCGAGGACCAGAACCCATGAGCAGTTCTTC.

The chain couples TRBV19 to TRBJ1-5; 9 positions match TRBD1. The V and J ends lost 4 bases and 6 bases, in that order; junction bases with no gene match: 4. CDR1 and CDR2 (germline): LNHDA, SQIVND (reference sequence). This CDR3 is 14 amino acids long. This chain's CDR3 is CASSTVQGAQPQHF. In DNA, the CDR3 is TGTGCCAGTAGTACCGTACAGGGGGCTCAGCCCCAGCATTTT.

The J gene is TRBJ1-2, the V gene TRBV10-3; D gene ambiguous. Trimming left V 4 bases short and J 7 bases short, with 10 bases between. The CDR3 totals 12 residues. Germline V gene sequence: CDR1 ENHRY, CDR2 SYGVKD. The DNA for the CDR3 is TGTGCCATCAGTGTCGTGGTAGGTGGCTACACCTTC. Residues: CAISVVVGGYTF.

The CDR3 is CASSLVGQTPLSNQPQHF. In DNA, the CDR3 is TGTGCCAGCAGCTTGGTGGGACAGACGCCTTTGAGCAATCAGCCCCAGCATTTT. The rearrangement joins TRBV5-5 to TRBJ1-5; 7 bases match TRBD1. Germline V gene data show CDR1 as SGHKS and CDR2 as YYEKEE (reference sequence). This CDR3 has 18 amino acids. J lost 1 base, V lost 0 bases, and 10 bases had no gene match.

This clone appeared a single time. CDR3 in DNA: TGTGCCTGGAGTCCCGGGGCGACCCAGTACTTC. It encodes CAWSPGATQYF. The V call is TRBV30, the J call TRBJ2-5; D possibly uses TRBD1 or TRBD2 (5 bases each). The V end lost 2 bases, the J end lost 7 bases, and 8 bases lay between the germline ends. Germline assignment: CDR1 GTSNPN and CDR2 SVGIG (reference sequence). The CDR3 is 11 residues long.

The chain links TRBV27 to TRBJ1-6; a possible D gene is TRBD1 (5 bases). V lost 6 bases and J lost 9, with 12 bases in between. Germline CDR1 reads MNHEY; CDR2 reads SMNVEV (reference sequence). This CDR3 has 13 residues. CDR3 sequence: CASRDSRSSPLHF. The CDR3 DNA sequence: TGTGCCAGCAGAGACAGTAGGAGTTCACCCCTCCACTTT.

The V and J genes are TRBV30 and TRBJ1-4, with no clear D. V lost 1 base to trimming and J lost 7 bases, with 1 base between them. Germline assignment: CDR1 GTSNPN and CDR2 SVGIG (reference sequence). CDR3 length: 10 residues. The CDR3 loop is CAWSGEKLFF. In nucleotides, the CDR3 is TGTGCCTGGAGTGGTGAAAAACTGTTTTTT.

The chain combines TRBV10-3 with TRBJ1-3, with D perhaps TRBD1 (6 bases). V lost 8 bases, J lost 0 bases, and 8 bases lay in between. Germline assignment: CDR1 ENHRY and CDR2 SYGVKD. The CDR3 consists of 13 residues. In nucleotides, the CDR3 is TGTGCCATCCGGACAGTCTCTGGAAACACCATATATTTT. It encodes CAIRTVSGNTIYF.

The chain is built from TRBV30 and TRBJ1-3, with 10 bases that match TRBD1. This CDR3 region has 16 residues. Germline V lookup: CDR1 GTSNPN, CDR2 SVGIG (reference sequence). V lost 6 bases, J lost 2 bases, and 10 bases stayed unmatched. Here the CDR3 DNA reads TGTGCCTGCACCCCGGGACAGGGGATCGCTGGAAACACCATATATTTT. Its protein product is CACTPGQGIAGNTIYF.

This clone was detected only once. The chain combines TRBV14 with TRBJ2-1, with no clear D. Germline V gives CDR1 SGHDN, CDR2 FVKESK. Deletions cut 1 base from V and 4 bases from J, with 5 bases between. The CDR3 totals 13 residues. The CDR3 sequence: CASSQGEYNEQFF. CDR3 sequence (DNA): TGTGCCAGCAGCCAAGGAGAGTACAATGAGCAGTTCTTC.

The CDR3 DNA reads as TGCGCCAGCAGCCCAGGAAGTCGCTCTGGGGCCAACGTCCTGACTTTC. Translation: CASSPGSRSGANVLTF. The chain couples TRBV5-1 to TRBJ2-6; D is unresolved. This CDR3 is 16 amino acids long. CDR1 is SGHRS and CDR2 is YFSETQ in the germline V gene. V lost 4 bases to trimming and J lost 0 bases, with 11 bases between them.

This chain links TRBV6-1 with TRBJ1-1; 7 positions agree with TRBD1. The CDR3 is made up of 13 amino acids. V was pared by 5 bases and J by 3 bases, with 3 bases of the junction left unmatched. In germline, CDR1 is MNHNS, CDR2 SASEGT. The CDR3 sequence is CASSPQGDTEAFF. CDR3 nucleotides: TGTGCCAGCAGTCCCCAGGGGGACACTGAAGCTTTCTTT.

The chain is built from TRBV5-1 and TRBJ2-7; 8 positions match TRBD1. Per the germline V gene, CDR1 is SGHRS and CDR2 is YFSETQ. This CDR3 spans 12 amino acids. V was clipped by 4 bases and J by 6 bases; unmatched bases: 3. The CDR3 DNA reads TGCGCCAGCAGCCGTACAGGGGGCGAGCAGTACTTC. Translating gives CASSRTGGEQYF.

This chain connects TRBV11-3 to TRBJ2-7; TRBD1 matches at 8 bases. The CDR3 is made up of 12 amino acids. Germline V CDR1 and CDR2: SGHNT, YENEEA. After removal of 5 bases from V and 6 bases from J, the junction contained 3 bases not matched to a gene. Here the CDR3 DNA reads TGTGCCAGCAGCATCACAGGGGGCGAGCAGTACTTC. Translation: CASSITGGEQYF.

CDR3 nucleotide sequence: TGTGCCAGCAGTTCTACAGGGGATCAAGAGACCCAGTACTTC. Amino acids: CASSSTGDQETQYF. This sequence joins TRBV6-6 and TRBJ2-5; 7 nucleotides align to TRBD1. V gave up 4 bases and J gave up 2 bases; unmatched junction bases: 4. Germline assignment: CDR1 MNHNY and CDR2 SVGAGI (reference sequence). This CDR3 contains 14 residues.